These 18 T cell receptor beta chains originate from one sample sequenced in a study of T cell changes during pregnancy in multiple sclerosis. Clones were read by immunoSEQ multiplex PCR, and TCRdb kept only the in-frame ones, dropping some. The sample has about 25,000 clones; roughly 86% are singletons. The sequencing used CD8+ T cells from peripheral blood mononuclear cells, collected in the first trimester of pregnancy. These receptors were obtained from a female donor in good health, enrolled as a control in a pregnancy study.

The chain has TRBV15 and TRBJ1-5; the D is unclear. V lost 5 bases to trimming and J lost 3 bases, with 14 bases between them. CDR3 length equals 15 residues. Per the germline V gene, CDR1 is LNHNV and CDR2 is YYDKDF (reference sequence). The CDR3 bases are TGTGCCACCAGCGTGCGAGCGCAGCCCAATCAGCCCCAGCATTTT. It codes for CATSVRAQPNQPQHF. Filled out from reference TRBV15 and TRBJ1-5, the complete variable domain reads DAMVIQNPRYQVTQFGKPVTLSCSQTLNHNVMYWYQQKSSQAPKLLFHYYDKDFNNEADTPDNFQSRRPNTSFCFLDIRSPGLGDTAMYLCATSVRAQPNQPQHFGDGTRLSIL.

This chain joins TRBV6-4 and TRBJ2-2; no firm D call. The V gene lost 0 bases and the J gene lost 4 bases, with 3 bases spanning the gap. The CDR3 has 13 amino acids. CDR1 is MRHNA, CDR2 SNTAGT, per germline. DNA of the CDR3: TGTGCCAGCAGTGACTCTAGCACCGGGGAGCTGTTTTTT. It yields the protein CASSDSSTGELFF.

The chain uses TRBV2 and TRBJ2-1; 9 positions match TRBD2. The CDR3 contains 17 residues. Trimming took 3 bases from V and 3 from J; bases not matched to a gene: 9. Germline V CDR1 and CDR2: SNHLY, FYNNEI. The CDR3 sequence is CASSEVAGGGGYNEQFF. CDR3 coding DNA: TGTGCCAGCAGTGAGGTGGCGGGAGGGGGTGGCTACAATGAGCAGTTCTTC.

For the CDR3, the DNA is TGTGCCAGCAGTCAGGCGGGGAGCTCCTACAATGAGCAGTTCTTC. Protein sequence: CASSQAGSSYNEQFF. This chain links TRBV27 with TRBJ2-1; perhaps TRBD2 as D (6 bases). From germline, CDR1 is MNHEY and CDR2 SMNVEV (reference sequence). V was clipped by 5 bases and J by 0 bases, with 11 bases between them. The length of the CDR3 is 15 residues.

The chain links TRBV27 to TRBJ1-5; 12 nucleotides match TRBD1. The germline V gene encodes CDR1 MNHEY and CDR2 SMNVEV (reference sequence). The CDR3 has 16 amino acids. Trimming cost V 6 bases and J 3 bases; bases outside gene matches: 6. The CDR3 region has the DNA TGTGCCAGCAGGGAGGGGACAGGGGGCTCCAATCAGCCCCAGCATTTT. It yields the protein CASREGTGGSNQPQHF.

The V gene is TRBV29-1, the J gene TRBJ2-5, with TRBD1 matching over 7 bases. Germline CDR1 and CDR2: SQVTM and ANQGSEA. CDR3 size: 13 residues. V lost 7 bases, J lost 2 bases, and 7 bases stayed unmatched. CDR3 sequence reads: CSAYRGEQETQYF. DNA of the CDR3: TGCAGCGCCTACAGGGGAGAGCAAGAGACCCAGTACTTC.

The rearrangement joins TRBV18 to TRBJ1-5; TRBD1 aligns across 8 bases. The CDR3 loop spans 13 amino acids. Germline-derived CDR1 and CDR2 are KGHSH and LQKENI. J was trimmed by 6 bases and V by 5 bases; bases with no gene match: 3. The CDR3 sequence: CASSSTGGQPQHF. CDR3 in DNA: TGTGCCAGCTCATCCACAGGGGGTCAGCCCCAGCATTTT.

This clone appeared a single time. The CDR3 DNA follows: TGCAGCGTTGAAACGGGGGGAGATATTGAGCAGTTCTTC. Its translation is CSVETGGDIEQFF. This chain joins TRBV29-1 and TRBJ2-1; 7 bases line up with TRBD2. V shed 2 bases, J shed 9 bases, and the junction held 7 bases outside the gene matches. Germline V gene lookup returns CDR1 SQVTM and CDR2 ANQGSEA. This CDR3 is built from 13 residues.

This CDR3 reads CASSRQVMNTEAFF. In nucleotides, the CDR3 is TGTGCCAGCAGTAGACAGGTCATGAACACTGAAGCTTTCTTT. The chain couples TRBV6-1 to TRBJ1-1; TRBD1 is a possible D gene (6 bases). Trimming removed 5 bases at V and 0 bases at J, with 10 bases between. The CDR3 spans 14 residues. Germline CDR1 MNHNS, CDR2 SASEGT.

The chain combines TRBV27 with TRBJ1-1, with 8 bases matching TRBD1. CDR1 and CDR2 (germline): MNHEY, SMNVEV (reference sequence). There are 14 residues in the CDR3. The junction had 6 bases not matched to a gene; V was cut back by 5 bases and J by 4 bases. The CDR3 bases are TGTGCCAGCAGTGTCACAGGGGGTGGCACTGAAGCTTTCTTT. This encodes CASSVTGGGTEAFF.

The CDR3 here is CASSLINNEQFF. The CDR3 DNA reads as TGTGCCAGCAGCTTGATTAACAATGAGCAGTTCTTC. The chain couples TRBV5-6 to TRBJ2-1; D remains unclear. Germline V CDR1 and CDR2: SGHDT, YYEEEE. The CDR3 length is 12 residues. Trimming cost V 1 base and J 5 bases, with 4 bases left between them.

The J gene is TRBJ2-1, the V gene TRBV19; possibly TRBD2 for D (6 bases). Trimming removed 3 bases from V and 2 bases from J, with 11 bases in between. Looked up from germline, CDR1 is LNHDA and CDR2 is SQIVND (reference sequence). The CDR3 is made up of 15 amino acids. The DNA of the CDR3 is TGTGCCAGTAGTATTAGCTTAGCGGCCTACAATGAGCAGTTCTTC. Encoded protein: CASSISLAAYNEQFF. The variable domain in full, with the rest retrieved from reference TRBV19 and TRBJ2-1, is DGGITQSPKYLFRKEGQNVTLSCEQNLNHDAMYWYRQDPGQGLRLIYYSQIVNDFQKGDIAEGYSVSREKKESFPLTVTSAQKNPTAFYLCASSISLAAYNEQFFGPGTRLTVL.

J is TRBJ2-7 and V is TRBV9; 7 positions match TRBD2. V dropped 3 bases and J dropped 3; count of bases not matched to a gene: 3. The V gene's germline CDR1 is SGDLS and CDR2 YYNGEE. This CDR3 is 13 amino acids long. The chain's CDR3 is CASSAGTNYEQYF. The CDR3 bases are TGTGCCAGCAGCGCCGGGACTAACTACGAGCAGTACTTC.

The chain links TRBV4-1 to TRBJ2-2; 7 bases are a match to TRBD2. CDR1 and CDR2 (germline): MGHRA, YSYEKL. The V gene end was trimmed by 0 bases and the J gene end by 0 bases; junction bases not matched to a gene: 1. CDR3 length equals 16 residues. The CDR3 nucleotides read TGCGCCAGCAGCCAAGAGAGCGGGACGAACACCGGGGAGCTGTTTTTT. Its translation: CASSQESGTNTGELFF.

This clone was recorded only once. The V gene is TRBV19, the J gene TRBJ2-1; 8 positions match TRBD1. Trimming took 1 base from V and 2 from J; bases not matched to a gene: 7. CDR1 is LNHDA, CDR2 SQIVND, per germline (reference sequence). The length of the CDR3 is 17 residues. Here the CDR3 DNA reads TGTGCCAGTAGTATAGTAACAGGGGGGCTACCCTACAATGAGCAGTTCTTC. Translated: CASSIVTGGLPYNEQFF. The variable domain in full, with the rest retrieved from reference TRBV19 and TRBJ2-1, is DGGITQSPKYLFRKEGQNVTLSCEQNLNHDAMYWYRQDPGQGLRLIYYSQIVNDFQKGDIAEGYSVSREKKESFPLTVTSAQKNPTAFYLCASSIVTGGLPYNEQFFGPGTRLTVL.

The chain uses TRBV6-4 and TRBJ2-3; 9 bases align to TRBD2. Looked up from germline, CDR1 is MRHNA and CDR2 is SNTAGT. The CDR3 runs 15 residues. The junction had 6 bases not matched to a gene; V was cut back by 3 bases and J by 5 bases. CDR3 nucleotide sequence: TGTGCCAGCAGTGATATGGCGGGGGGGCAAGATACGCAGTATTTT. Residues: CASSDMAGGQDTQYF.

The gene calls are TRBV28 and TRBJ1-4; no clear D gene. The CDR3 contains 12 residues. Germline CDR1 reads MDHEN; CDR2 reads SYDVKM. V gave up 2 bases and J gave up 8 bases, with 6 bases separating them. CDR3 bases: TGTGCCAGCAGTTTAGAGGGCGAAAAACTGTTTTTT. Protein sequence: CASSLEGEKLFF.

This rearrangement joins TRBV7-8 to TRBJ2-7, with D unresolved. This CDR3 is 12 amino acids long. V lost 1 base, J lost 3 bases, and 4 bases lay in between. The germline V gene has CDR1 SGHVS and CDR2 FQNEAQ. CDR3 loop: CASSLDIYEQYF. The CDR3 bases are TGTGCCAGCAGCTTAGATATCTACGAGCAGTACTTC. The full variable domain, in which reference TRBV7-8 and TRBJ2-7 provide the parts outside the CDR3, is GAGVSQSPRYKVAKRGQDVALRCDPISGHVSLFWYQQALGQGPEFLTYFQNEAQLDKSGLPSDRFFAERPEGSVSTLKIQRTQQEDSAVYLCASSLDIYEQYFGPGTRLTVT.